The entry that follows covers one TCR beta chain sequence. The clone's antigen remains unknown. There are no base qualities to consult, and no much larger clone falls within one base. Via the germline V gene, CDR1 is SGHAT and CDR2 FQNNGV. Reading from cysteine to phenylalanine, the CDR3 counts 14 amino acids. The kept DNA is CDR3 alone, 42 bases in frame from the first base. After removal of 3 bases from V and 1 base from J, the junction retains 1 base not matched to a gene. TCRbeta CDR3 regions were amplified from genomic DNA using the immunoSEQ Assay, a bias-controlled multiplex PCR. The original pipeline was this. Within the assay, amplification of reference gene primers was used to estimate how many nucleated cells each sample contained. To quantify the absolute abundance of each unique TCRbeta CDR3 rearrangement, sequence reads were collapsed and filtered. For each sample, productive Simpson clonality was calculated by taking the square root of Simpson's diversity index across productive rearrangements. Not all clones reach the TCRdb copy of this immuneACCESS table, which keeps in-frame sequences only. Checked studies attribute under half of the gap to unresolved V genes and leave the rest unexplained. D and trimming come from the DNA, and the V and J calls and clone size come from that table. This sample holds 150,000 to 200,000 clones; approximately 85% were observed only once. The top ten clones comprise approximately 9.4% of the sample.

The collaborating institutions used their own protocols to collect whole blood in K2EDTA tubes. For TCRbeta analysis, collaborators shipped samples in one of three forms: frozen whole blood, isolated PBMCs, or DNA extracted from either of those sample types. The data derive from a study of blood T cell repertoires in COVID-19 (dated by TCRdb to 2020 to 2022). With regard to the full study: Samples covering the acute and convalescent phases of COVID-19 were provided by collaborators in the United States, Italy and Spain. A de-identified subject ID, COVID-19 status, age in years and sex were almost always included in the sample metadata. Where HLA class I and class II types were available, the types were taken from metadata supplied by the sample provider, not from assay-based typing. The samples were drawn from two sources: the first 160 participants of the ongoing ImmuneRACE study, and 1,000 to 1,500 subjects contributed by 6 global collaborators. The material from the prospective study consisted of cDNA or gDNA derived from T cells, B-cell-depleted T cells, or PBMCs. Deeply sampled blood TCRbeta repertoires from subjects exposed to, actively infected with, or recovered from COVID-19 were included in the dataset. The repertoires were made available in a free public database intended to serve as a resource for research on the immune response to SARS-CoV-2. Summary of the overall study and its limitations: The amount of clinical and demographic metadata varied by source and participant and was provided uncurated.

The sample comprised peripheral blood. The chain is assembled from TRBV11-2 and TRBJ2-3; 7 bases in the middle match TRBD1. The source of this sequence is a woman aged 80 or over with acute or convalescent COVID-19. The CDR3 in this case is CASSLGTGTDTQYF. The sequenced DNA: TGTGCCAGCAGCTTGGGGACAGGCACAGATACGCAGTATTTT.